The next 30 T cell receptor beta chains were all read from a single sample in a study of T cells expressing NK-cell markers. With the 5' RACE reads reprocessed, TCRdb shows one record per CDR3 protein and no DNA. The listing contains roughly 180,000 distinct CDR3 sequences. The sample taken for sequencing was blood T cells: a sorted CD56 or NKG2C T cell subset, CD4+ or CD8+ T cells, or bulk PBMC T cells (not recorded which). All receptors derive from a woman aged 18-70 years in good health.

The chain is built from TRBV20-1 and TRBJ2-5. This CDR3 region has 13 residues. Per the germline V gene, CDR1 is DFQATT and CDR2 is SNEGSKA (reference sequence). The chain's CDR3 is CSAYAAIQETQYF.

The chain joins TRBV7-9 to TRBJ2-3; TCRdb calls TRBD2, which cannot be checked without DNA. Germline values: CDR1 SEHNR, CDR2 FQNEAQ (reference sequence). This CDR3 is built from 14 residues. The CDR3 spells CASTNRTSGHTQYF.

V and J are TRBV5-1 and TRBJ2-7; absent DNA, TCRdb's TRBD2 call cannot be checked. The CDR3 length is 15 residues. Germline V lookup: CDR1 SGHRS, CDR2 YFSETQ. This CDR3 reads CASSLAAGGSYEQYF.

The chain uses TRBV11-2 and TRBJ2-1. The CDR3 is made up of 13 amino acids. Germline values: CDR1 SGHAT, CDR2 FQNNGV. CDR3: CASSLGMNNEQFF.

The chain combines TRBV27 with TRBJ2-1; the D gene TCRdb calls, TRBD1, cannot be checked with no DNA. The germline V gene has CDR1 MNHEY and CDR2 SMNVEV (reference sequence). The CDR3 loop spans 16 amino acids. CDR3: CASSSPGGRSYNEQFF.

This sequence joins TRBV12-3 or TRBV12-4 and TRBJ2-1; TCRdb's D call, TRBD2, is unchecked because there is no DNA. The CDR3 consists of 16 residues. The CDR3 is CASSSLAGRERNEQFF.

The CDR3 sequence: CASRPTWLERGNTGELFF. The chain joins TRBV11-2 to TRBJ2-2; TCRdb outputs TRBD2, but without DNA this stays unchecked. Germline CDR1 SGHAT, CDR2 FQNNGV. CDR3 length: 18 amino acids.

This chain uses TRBV7-8 with TRBJ1-5; TCRdb calls TRBD1, which cannot be checked without DNA. This CDR3 is built from 15 residues. The germline CDR1 and CDR2 sequences are SGHVS and FQNEAQ. CDR3 sequence reads: CASSPSAGGNQPQHF.

The V call is TRBV4-1, the J call TRBJ1-3. The CDR3 covers 15 residues. Per the germline V gene, CDR1 is MGHRA and CDR2 is YSYEKL. CDR3 protein: CASSQDPRSGNTIYF.

The chain links TRBV7-2 to TRBJ2-7; TCRdb picks TRBD1, but there is no DNA to check that call. Per the germline V gene, CDR1 is SGHTA and CDR2 is FQGNSA. This CDR3 is 15 amino acids long. The CDR3 is CASSPQTGLQNEQYF.

The chain employs TRBV6-1 and TRBJ2-5; TCRdb returns TRBD2, unconfirmable since there is no DNA. This CDR3 contains 13 residues. The germline V gene encodes CDR1 MNHNS and CDR2 SASEGT. The CDR3 spells CASRTTSVETQYF.

The chain combines TRBV5-6 with TRBJ2-3; with no DNA, the TCRdb D assignment of TRBD1 cannot be verified. Per germline, CDR1 SGHDT and CDR2 YYEEEE. This CDR3 is 17 amino acids long. The CDR3 sequence: CASSLEPGQGFTDTQYF. The full variable domain, in which reference TRBV5-6 and TRBJ2-3 provide the parts outside the CDR3, is DAGVTQSPTHLIKTRGQQVTLRCSPKSGHDTVSWYQQALGQGPQFIFQYYEEEERQRGNFPDRFSGHQFPNYSSELNVNALLLGDSALYLCASSLEPGQGFTDTQYFGPGTRLTVL.

V usage is TRBV6-5 and J usage is TRBJ2-7; TCRdb reports TRBD2, a call that lacks DNA to check it against. CDR1 and CDR2 from the germline V gene are MNHEY and SVGAGI. The CDR3 runs to 16 residues. The CDR3 region is CASSYSAASRRYEQYF.

The J gene is TRBJ2-3, the V gene TRBV7-3. From germline, CDR1 is SGHTA and CDR2 FQGTGA. CDR3 length: 13 residues. The CDR3 protein is CASSPHGADTQYF.

V usage is TRBV10-3 and J usage is TRBJ2-7; TCRdb reports TRBD2, a call that lacks DNA to check it against. Germline assignment: CDR1 ENHRY and CDR2 SYGVKD. The CDR3 contains 13 residues. The CDR3 spells CAIWDPRAYEQYF.

The V call is TRBV6-1, the J call TRBJ2-1; without DNA, the TCRdb call of TRBD1 cannot be checked. Germline V gene lookup returns CDR1 MNHNS and CDR2 SASEGT. This CDR3 spans 13 amino acids. The CDR3: CASKAGEYNEQFF.

V and J are TRBV7-9 and TRBJ2-2; lacking DNA, the TRBD1 call made by TCRdb goes unchecked. This CDR3 has 14 residues. The germline V gene encodes CDR1 SEHNR and CDR2 FQNEAQ (reference sequence). The CDR3 spells CASRGQANTGELFF.

V and J are TRBV25-1 and TRBJ1-3. The germline V gene has CDR1 MGHDK and CDR2 SYGVNS. The CDR3 sequence is 15 residues long. The CDR3 region is CASSEFLGAGNTIYF.

V and J are TRBV6-1 and TRBJ2-4; TCRdb calls TRBD1, which cannot be checked without DNA. Germline assignment: CDR1 MNHNS and CDR2 SASEGT. The CDR3 totals 15 residues. CDR3 residues: CASSPGDAGKNIQYF.

V and J are TRBV20-1 and TRBJ2-1; the TCRdb call, TRBD2, lacks DNA for checking. Germline V CDR1 and CDR2: DFQATT, SNEGSKA (reference sequence). This CDR3 comprises 14 residues. The CDR3 is CSARLAGAYNEQFF.

The chain employs TRBV12-3 or TRBV12-4 and TRBJ2-3; TCRdb reports TRBD2, a call that lacks DNA to check it against. The CDR3 length is 15 residues. The CDR3 loop reads CASALTSGGTDTQYF.

The V and J genes are TRBV20-1 and TRBJ2-2; TCRdb proposes TRBD1, but this gene call is untestable without DNA. The CDR3 covers 13 residues. CDR1 and CDR2 from the germline V gene are DFQATT and SNEGSKA (reference sequence). CDR3 protein: CSASSGGVGELFF.

The chain uses TRBV12-3 or TRBV12-4 and TRBJ1-5; TCRdb indicates TRBD1, and absent DNA this call remains unverified. This CDR3 is 16 amino acids long. CDR3 protein: CASRLLGEGGRQPQHF.

The V and J genes are TRBV6-1 and TRBJ2-1; absent DNA, TCRdb's TRBD2 call cannot be checked. There are 14 residues in the CDR3. Germline assignment: CDR1 MNHNS and CDR2 SASEGT. The CDR3 sequence: CASSPGLLGDEQFF.

The CDR3: CASSPGGGGVETQYF. This chain links TRBV5-1 with TRBJ2-5; the TCRdb D gene call, TRBD1, has no DNA to confirm it. CDR1 is SGHRS, CDR2 YFSETQ, per germline. The CDR3 runs to 15 residues.

V gene TRBV6-2 or TRBV6-3 combines with J gene TRBJ2-1. Germline CDR1 and CDR2: MNHEY and SVGEGT. The CDR3 totals 11 residues. The chain's CDR3 is CASRGWNEQFF.

This chain connects TRBV7-2 to TRBJ2-7. The CDR3 is made up of 12 amino acids. Per the germline V gene, CDR1 is SGHTA and CDR2 is FQGNSA. The CDR3 region is CASSSTSYEQYF.

The chain joins TRBV15 to TRBJ1-5. The CDR3 is made up of 15 amino acids. CDR1 is LNHNV, CDR2 YYDKDF, per germline (reference sequence). The CDR3 loop is CATSRDKGTNQPQHF.

V and J are TRBV5-1 and TRBJ1-6; the TCRdb D gene call, TRBD1, has no DNA to confirm it. This CDR3 has 15 residues. Germline-derived CDR1 and CDR2 are SGHRS and YFSETQ. CDR3 residues: CASSNRTGGNSPLHF.

V gene TRBV5-1 combines with J gene TRBJ2-2. Germline V CDR1 and CDR2: SGHRS, YFSETQ. The CDR3 is made up of 14 amino acids. Here the CDR3 reads CASSLAVGTGELFF.